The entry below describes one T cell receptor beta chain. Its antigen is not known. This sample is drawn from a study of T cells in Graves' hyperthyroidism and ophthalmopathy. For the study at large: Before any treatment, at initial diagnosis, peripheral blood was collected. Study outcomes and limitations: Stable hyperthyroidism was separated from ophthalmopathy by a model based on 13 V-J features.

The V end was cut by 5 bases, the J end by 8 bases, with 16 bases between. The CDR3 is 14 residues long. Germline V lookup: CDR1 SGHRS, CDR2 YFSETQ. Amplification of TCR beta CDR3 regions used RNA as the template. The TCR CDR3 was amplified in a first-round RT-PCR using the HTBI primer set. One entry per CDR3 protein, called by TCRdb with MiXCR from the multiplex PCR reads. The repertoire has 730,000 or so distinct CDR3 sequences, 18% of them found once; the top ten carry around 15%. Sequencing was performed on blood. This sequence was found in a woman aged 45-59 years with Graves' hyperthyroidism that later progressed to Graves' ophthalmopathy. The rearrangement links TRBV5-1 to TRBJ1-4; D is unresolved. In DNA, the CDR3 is TGCGCCAGCAGGGCGGGAGGCAGTGGCGAAAAACTGTTTTTT. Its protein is CASRAGGSGEKLFF.